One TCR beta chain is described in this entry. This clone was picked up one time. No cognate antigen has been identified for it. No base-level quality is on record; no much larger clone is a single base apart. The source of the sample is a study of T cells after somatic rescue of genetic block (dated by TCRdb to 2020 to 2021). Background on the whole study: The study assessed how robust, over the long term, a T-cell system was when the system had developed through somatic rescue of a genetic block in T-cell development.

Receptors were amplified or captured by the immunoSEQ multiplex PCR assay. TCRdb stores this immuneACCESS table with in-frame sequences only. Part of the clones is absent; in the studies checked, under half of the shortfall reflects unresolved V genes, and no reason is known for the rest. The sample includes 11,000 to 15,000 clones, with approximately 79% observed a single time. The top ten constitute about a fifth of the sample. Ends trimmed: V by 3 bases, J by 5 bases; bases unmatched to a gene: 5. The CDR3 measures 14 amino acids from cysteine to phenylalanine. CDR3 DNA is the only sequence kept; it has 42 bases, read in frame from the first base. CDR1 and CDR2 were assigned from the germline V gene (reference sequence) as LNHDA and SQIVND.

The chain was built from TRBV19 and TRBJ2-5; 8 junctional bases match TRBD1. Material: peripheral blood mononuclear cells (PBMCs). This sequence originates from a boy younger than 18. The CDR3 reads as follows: CASSIRRGLETQYF. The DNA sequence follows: TGTGCCAGTAGTATCCGCAGGGGGCTGGAGACCCAGTACTTC.